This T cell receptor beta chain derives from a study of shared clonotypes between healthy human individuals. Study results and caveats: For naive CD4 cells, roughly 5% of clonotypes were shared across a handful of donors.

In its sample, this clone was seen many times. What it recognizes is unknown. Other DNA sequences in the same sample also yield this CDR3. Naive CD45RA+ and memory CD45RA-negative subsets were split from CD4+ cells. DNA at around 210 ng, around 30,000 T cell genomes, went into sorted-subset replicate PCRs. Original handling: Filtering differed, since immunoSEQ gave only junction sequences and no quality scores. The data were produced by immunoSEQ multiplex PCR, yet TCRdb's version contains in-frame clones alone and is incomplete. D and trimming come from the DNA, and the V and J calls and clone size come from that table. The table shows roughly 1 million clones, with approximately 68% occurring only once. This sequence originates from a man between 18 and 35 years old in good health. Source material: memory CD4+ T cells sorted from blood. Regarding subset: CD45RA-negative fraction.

The CDR3 here is CASSSSRGTGLYEQYF. CDR3 coding DNA: TGTGCCAGCAGTTCATCGAGGGGGACAGGCCTTTACGAGCAGTACTTC. The gene calls are TRBV27 and TRBJ2-7, with TRBD1 identical over 8 bases. This CDR3 region has 16 residues. V lost 4 bases to trimming and J lost 4 bases; unmatched junction nucleotides: 12. The germline V gene encodes CDR1 MNHEY and CDR2 SMNVEV (reference sequence).